The clone carrying this T cell receptor beta chain was seen ten or more times. The antigen remains unidentified. This CDR3 contains 12 residues. With 1 base removed from V and 7 bases from J, the gap between germline ends came to 4 bases. One entry per CDR3 protein, called by TCRdb with MiXCR from the 5' RACE reads. This table has tens of thousands of distinct CDR3 sequences, roughly a quarter appearing once. Whole-study results and caveats: The larger-cohort validation was restricted to a single TCR beta V-J rearrangement rather than whole repertoires. In terms of TCR gene usage, tumor memory CD4+ T cells clustered together with blood and lymph node memory CD4+ cells, as well as with lymph node naive CD4+ cells. Tumor Tregs overlapped most with tumor, then blood, naive CD4+ cells.

The genes are TRBV12-3 or TRBV12-4 and TRBJ2-2; D unresolved. Sequencing used memory CD4+ T cells sorted from blood. Subset noted: memory CD4+ T cells, CD4+CD45RO+CD25-. The clonotype was recovered from a female donor with breast cancer. In DNA, the CDR3 is TGTGCCAGCAGTTTAGTCGTCGGGGAGCTGTTTTTT. Protein sequence: CASSLVVGELFF.